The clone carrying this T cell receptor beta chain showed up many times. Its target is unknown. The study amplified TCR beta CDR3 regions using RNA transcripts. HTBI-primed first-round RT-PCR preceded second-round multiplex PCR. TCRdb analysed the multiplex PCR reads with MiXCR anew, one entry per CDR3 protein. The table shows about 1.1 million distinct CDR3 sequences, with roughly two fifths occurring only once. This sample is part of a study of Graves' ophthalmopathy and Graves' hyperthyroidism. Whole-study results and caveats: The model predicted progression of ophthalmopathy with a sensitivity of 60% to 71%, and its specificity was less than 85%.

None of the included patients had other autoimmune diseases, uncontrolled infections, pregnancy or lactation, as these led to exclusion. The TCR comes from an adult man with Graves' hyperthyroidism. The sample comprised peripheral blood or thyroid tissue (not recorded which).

CDR3 in DNA: TGTGCCAGCAGAGGACAGGGGTTGCACTACGAGCAGTACTTC. Its translation: CASRGQGLHYEQYF. This rearrangement joins TRBV6-5 to TRBJ2-7; TRBD1 matches 9 bases. Losses at the gene ends were 6 bases for V and 3 bases for J; bases not matched to a gene: 6. The CDR3 is 14 residues long. Germline CDR1 is MNHEY and CDR2 is SVGAGI.